A single sample gave rise to the 24 T cell receptor beta chains below, sequenced in a study of T-cell reconstitution after alpha-beta-depleted transplantation in children. The TCRbeta library was prepared with unique molecular identifiers. TCRdb independently ran MiXCR on the PCR reads; one entry per CDR3 protein. The data hold about 90,000 distinct CDR3 sequences, with roughly 8.8% observed a single time. Sequencing was performed on PBMCs from the stem cell graft donor, taken from the stem cell graft. Receptors were obtained from a human donor who donated a stem cell graft to a child with congenital amegakaryocytic thrombocytopenia.

This clonotype was recorded many times. The genes are TRBV20-1 and TRBJ2-2; 8 bases match TRBD1. Germline CDR1 is DFQATT and CDR2 is SNEGSKA (reference sequence). The CDR3 is made up of 16 amino acids. V gave up 0 bases and J gave up 5 bases; unmatched junction bases: 8. The CDR3 DNA sequence: TGCAGTGCTAGAGATCAGCAGGGGGCGCGGACCGGGGAGCTGTTTTTT. Translating it yields CSARDQQGARTGELFF.

This clonotype was recorded at least ten times. The gene calls are TRBV3-1 and TRBJ1-6; D is unclear. The CDR3 has 13 residues. From germline, CDR1 is LGHDT and CDR2 YNNKEL (reference sequence). V was pared by 0 bases and J by 11 bases, with 8 bases between. The CDR3 region is CASSQEGTAPLHF. CDR3 sequence (DNA): TGTGCCAGCAGCCAAGAAGGTACCGCACCCCTCCACTTT.

In this sample, this clonotype turned up many times. The genes are TRBV7-2 and TRBJ2-1; D unclear. This CDR3 contains 15 residues. Germline lookup yields CDR1 SGHTA and CDR2 FQGNSA. The germline V and J ends were trimmed by 3 bases and 1 base, with 10 bases remaining between them. The DNA for the CDR3 is TGTGCCAGCAGCTTCTCCTACGGTTCCTACAATGAGCAGTTCTTC. This gives the protein CASSFSYGSYNEQFF.

This clonotype was found many times. This chain joins TRBV7-2 and TRBJ1-5; 8 nucleotides match TRBD1. The CDR3 sequence is 14 residues long. Germline values: CDR1 SGHTA, CDR2 FQGNSA. V was clipped by 5 bases and J by 4 bases; unmatched bases: 4. CDR3 residues: CASSPRTGNQPQHF. As DNA, the CDR3 is TGTGCCAGCAGCCCTAGGACAGGGAATCAGCCCCAGCATTTT. The full variable domain, its missing parts supplied by reference TRBV7-2 and TRBJ1-5, is GAGVSQSPSNKVTEKGKDVELRCDPISGHTALYWYRQSLGQGLEFLIYFQGNSAPDKSGLPSDRFSAERTGGSVSTLTIQRTQQEDSAVYLCASSPRTGNQPQHFGDGTRLSIL.

This clonotype showed up many times. The chain couples TRBV20-1 to TRBJ2-5; D is tentatively TRBD1 or TRBD2 (5 bases each). CDR1 is DFQATT, CDR2 SNEGSKA, per germline (reference sequence). The CDR3 covers 14 residues. Trimming cost V 5 bases and J 1 base, with 14 bases left between them. In nucleotides, the CDR3 is TGCAGTGCTGCAACCGGGACGGTCCAAGAGACCCAGTACTTC. This sequence encodes CSAATGTVQETQYF.

This clonotype was seen at least ten times. This sequence joins TRBV5-1 and TRBJ2-7; 9 positions agree with TRBD2. This CDR3 contains 15 residues. Germline V gene data show CDR1 as SGHRS and CDR2 as YFSETQ. V dropped 2 bases and J dropped 2; count of bases not matched to a gene: 5. CDR3 nucleotides: TGCGCCAGCAGCTTAGATTTAGCGGGGGCCTACGAGCAGTACTTC. Translating gives CASSLDLAGAYEQYF.

The chain has TRBV20-1 and TRBJ1-6, with D possibly being TRBD1 (6 bases). V was clipped by 5 bases and J by 10 bases, with 18 bases between them. Germline V gene sequence: CDR1 DFQATT, CDR2 SNEGSKA (reference sequence). The CDR3 sequence is 14 residues long. CDR3 sequence reads: CSAPGLGGGSPLHF. The CDR3 DNA sequence: TGCAGTGCTCCTGGGTTGGGAGGGGGATCACCCCTCCACTTT.

This clonotype was recorded many times. The chain links TRBV5-1 to TRBJ2-5, with TRBD1 as a possible D gene (6 bases). In germline, CDR1 is SGHRS, CDR2 YFSETQ. Trimming cost V 5 bases and J 5 bases, with 10 bases left between them. The CDR3 sequence is 12 residues long. The CDR3 coding sequence is TGCGCCAGCAGAGAACAGGGTGAGACCCAGTACTTC. This gives the protein CASREQGETQYF.

In its sample, this clonotype was seen many times. This chain uses TRBV6-1 with TRBJ1-6; D is uncertain. Looked up from germline, CDR1 is MNHNS and CDR2 is SASEGT. The V end was cut by 3 bases, the J end by 2 bases, with 17 bases between. The CDR3 is 18 residues long. The CDR3 spells CASSEVEQSPTYNSPLHF. The CDR3 coding sequence is TGTGCCAGCAGTGAGGTAGAACAGAGCCCGACCTATAATTCACCCCTCCACTTT.

This clonotype was recorded at least ten times. The genes are TRBV12-3 or TRBV12-4 and TRBJ1-2, with D possibly TRBD1 on 6 matching bases. V lost 4 bases and J 8 bases, leaving 11 bases between the germline ends. CDR3 size: 12 residues. The CDR3 sequence is CASSSGAGGYTF. In DNA, the CDR3 is TGTGCCAGCAGTTCAGGGGCAGGGGGCTACACCTTC.

The chain employs TRBV27 and TRBJ1-2; 7 nucleotides agree with TRBD1. Germline assignment: CDR1 MNHEY and CDR2 SMNVEV (reference sequence). CDR3 length: 17 amino acids. V trimming: 0 bases; J trimming: 5 bases; junction bases outside the gene matches: 12. In DNA form, the CDR3 reads TGTGCCAGCAGTTTATCGATATCCAGGGGGAAGGGGTATGGCTACACCTTC. This translates into CASSLSISRGKGYGYTF.

There are many counts of this clonotype. The chain links TRBV20-1 to TRBJ1-1; a possible D gene is TRBD1 (6 bases). The CDR3 is 13 amino acids. The ends were cut back, 1 base at V and 8 bases at J, with 14 bases in the middle. Germline V gene lookup returns CDR1 DFQATT and CDR2 SNEGSKA (reference sequence). The CDR3 reads CSARGPDRREAFF. In DNA, the CDR3 is TGCAGTGCTAGAGGACCCGACAGGAGGGAAGCTTTCTTT.

The rearrangement joins TRBV29-1 to TRBJ1-3; D is undetermined. The germline CDR1 and CDR2 sequences are SQVTM and ANQGSEA. CDR3 length: 16 residues. The ends were cut back, 6 bases at V and 2 bases at J, with 20 bases in the middle. CDR3 nucleotides: TGCAGCGTCTCAGAGGGAGGCAGCGATACTGGAAACACCATATATTTT. The encoded protein is CSVSEGGSDTGNTIYF.

This clonotype has ten or more counts. This sequence joins TRBV6-5 and TRBJ2-2; the D call may be TRBD1 or TRBD2 (5 bases each). This CDR3 has 16 residues. Trimming removed 2 bases at V and 7 bases at J, with 17 bases between. CDR1 is MNHEY and CDR2 is SVGAGI in the germline V gene. CDR3 in amino acids: CASSYGGPFLHGELFF. CDR3 nucleotide sequence: TGTGCCAGCAGTTACGGGGGACCCTTTTTACACGGGGAGCTGTTTTTT.

In the case of this clonotype: This may be a read error: a much more frequent sequence differs by one nucleotide. The J gene is TRBJ1-1, the V gene TRBV28; D may be TRBD1 (6 bases). CDR1 is MDHEN, CDR2 SYDVKM, per germline. The V and J ends lost 6 bases and 7 bases respectively, with 15 bases between them. This CDR3 has 13 residues. CDR3 coding DNA: TGTGCCAGCAGCACCAACACAGGGATTGAAGCTTTCTTT. Amino acids: CASSTNTGIEAFF.

This clonotype was found many times. The chain combines TRBV20-1 with TRBJ1-5; D remains ambiguous. The germline CDR1 and CDR2 sequences are DFQATT and SNEGSKA (reference sequence). The CDR3 sequence is 13 residues long. V shed 6 bases and J shed 9 bases, with 18 bases lying between them. DNA for the CDR3: TGCAGTGCGCTAAGACTGGGCTTGGGGCCCCAGCATTTT. This codes for CSALRLGLGPQHF.

This clonotype occurred a few times. The chain recombines TRBV29-1 with TRBJ2-3; D is ambiguous. Germline-derived CDR1 and CDR2 are SQVTM and ANQGSEA. Trimming pared 4 bases from V and 6 bases from J, leaving 17 bases between. The CDR3 contains 14 residues. The CDR3 loop is CSVVPFSTSDTQYF. In DNA, the CDR3 is TGCAGCGTTGTTCCCTTTTCGACCAGCGATACGCAGTATTTT.

This clonotype came up many times. The chain carries TRBV10-3 and TRBJ1-2; possibly TRBD1 for D (5 bases). Trimming removed 3 bases from V and 1 base from J, with 9 bases in between. Germline assignment: CDR1 ENHRY and CDR2 SYGVKD. The CDR3 spans 14 residues. CDR3 in amino acids: CAISDRGYNYGYTF. The CDR3 nucleotides are TGTGCCATCAGTGACCGGGGGTATAACTATGGCTACACCTTC.

This clonotype was counted many times. CDR3 protein: CASTTSGGHANTGELFF. CDR3 nucleotides: TGCGCCAGCACTACTAGCGGGGGGCACGCGAACACCGGGGAGCTGTTTTTT. J is TRBJ2-2 and V is TRBV5-1; 12 nucleotides match TRBD2. Germline V gene data show CDR1 as SGHRS and CDR2 as YFSETQ. V was pared by 6 bases and J by 0 bases, with 6 bases of the junction left unmatched. The CDR3 is 17 residues long.

This clonotype was observed at least ten times. The V and J genes are TRBV6-5 and TRBJ2-3; 10 bases map to TRBD2. Looked up from germline, CDR1 is MNHEY and CDR2 is SVGAGI. With V trimmed by 9 bases and J by 4 bases, 4 bases remained unmatched. The CDR3 extends over 13 amino acids. The CDR3 DNA reads as TGTGCCAGTCAGCGGGAGGGCCCAGATACGCAGTATTTT. Amino acid sequence: CASQREGPDTQYF.

This clonotype occurred many times. The chain has TRBV2 and TRBJ1-2, with unresolved D. The CDR3 totals 13 residues. Germline-derived CDR1 and CDR2 are SNHLY and FYNNEI. V was trimmed by 7 bases and J by 4 bases, leaving 13 bases between them. CDR3: CASTAGPSYGYTF. The CDR3 nucleotides are TGTGCCAGCACCGCCGGGCCCAGCTATGGCTACACCTTC.

This clonotype was recorded many times. Since the CDR3 does not end with the conserved phenylalanine or tryptophan, this likely comes from a read error. It is unclear where the CDR3 begins or ends on the DNA, so no DNA is shown, and the CDR3 is as TCRdb lists it. CDR3 sequence reads: CASSPLLSSYL. The chain combines TRBV18 with TRBJ1-1. From germline, CDR1 is KGHSH and CDR2 LQKENI. From its first to its last residue, the CDR3 has 11 amino acids.

This clonotype showed up many times. This sequence joins TRBV12-3 or TRBV12-4 and TRBJ1-2, with 10 bases aligning to TRBD1. V lost 5 bases, J lost 4 bases, and 10 bases stayed unmatched. The CDR3 sequence is 16 residues long. DNA of the CDR3: TGTGCCAGCAGTGATCCCGGGACAGGGGCTAGCTATGGCTACACCTTC. Protein product: CASSDPGTGASYGYTF.

There are many counts of this clonotype. This chain joins TRBV2 and TRBJ1-5; no clear D. Germline V gives CDR1 SNHLY, CDR2 FYNNEI. V gave up 2 bases and J gave up 4 bases, with 9 bases separating them. The CDR3 runs to 14 residues. Here the CDR3 reads CASSEMVENQPQHF. The CDR3 region has the DNA TGTGCCAGCAGTGAAATGGTAGAAAATCAGCCCCAGCATTTT.